This TCR beta chain was identified during a study of human T cells and chemical hapten exposure. Study at large: Upper-back patch tests with 0.01% DPC were read at 6 days. Study-level findings and limits: Sensitizing with DPC caused no change in TCRs above 1 in 1000 frequency.

The CDR3 is 13 residues long. Trimming removed 3 bases from V and 8 bases from J, with 11 bases in between. The sample holds a few counts of this clonotype. Its antigen is currently unknown. TCRdb fed the RACE reads into MiXCR, producing one record per CDR3 protein. The data contain 85,000 to 100,000 distinct CDR3 sequences, 25% to 30% of them seen just once; the ten biggest clones take up 9% to 12%. Regarding time point: patch test 3, about 24 weeks after DPC sensitization. Stated treatment: therapeutic diphenylcyclopropenone sensitization with weekly scalp DPC. This chain links TRBV12-3 or TRBV12-4 with TRBJ2-1; no firm D call. This sample comprised whole blood, obtained in connection with sensitization to the hapten diphenylcyclopropenone (DPC). This sequence originates from a middle-aged man with alopecia areata. Some clones in this sample may be carry-over from other donors' samples. The CDR3 is CASSFRAGYEQFF. The CDR3 coding sequence is TGTGCCAGCAGTTTTCGGGCTGGGTATGAGCAGTTCTTC.